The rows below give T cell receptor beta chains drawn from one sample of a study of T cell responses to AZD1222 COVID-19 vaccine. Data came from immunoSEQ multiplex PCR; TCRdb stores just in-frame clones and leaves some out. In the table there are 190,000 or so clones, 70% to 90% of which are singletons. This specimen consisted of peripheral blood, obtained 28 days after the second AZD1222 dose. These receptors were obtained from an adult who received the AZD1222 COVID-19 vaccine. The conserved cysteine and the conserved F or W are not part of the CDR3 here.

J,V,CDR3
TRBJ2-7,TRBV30,AWNSGTYGYEQY
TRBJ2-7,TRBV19,ASSITTDSYEQY
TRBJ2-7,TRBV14,ASSHLSGLAGEVDEQY
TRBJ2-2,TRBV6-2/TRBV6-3,ASSPGTGDTGELF
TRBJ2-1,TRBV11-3,ASSLAGGANEQF
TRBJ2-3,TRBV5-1,ASSPDRVTDTQY
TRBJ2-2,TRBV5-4,ASSLGVTNTGELF
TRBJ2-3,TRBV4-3,ASSQKVGRVGTDTQY
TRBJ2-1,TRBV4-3,ASSQELLATWEQF
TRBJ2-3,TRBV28,ASSQMGAVDTQY
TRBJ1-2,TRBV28,ASSLYGTANYGYT
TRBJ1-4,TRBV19,ASSAYPQGANEKLF
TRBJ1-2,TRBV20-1,SASYREANYGYT
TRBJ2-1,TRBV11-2,ASSLRPDAAEF
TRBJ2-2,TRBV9,ASSVGAGVTGELF
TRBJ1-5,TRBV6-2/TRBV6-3,ASSYSGVGQPQH
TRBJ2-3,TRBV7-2,ASSYRASDTQY
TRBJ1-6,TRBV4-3,ASSPQRTGRSPLH
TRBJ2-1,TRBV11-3,ASSSRRGDEQF
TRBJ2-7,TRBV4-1,ASSLRLVYEQY
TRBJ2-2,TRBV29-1,SVTVGAPNTGELF
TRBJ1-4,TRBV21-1,ASSMCRGRGNEKLF
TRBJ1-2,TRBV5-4,ASSSRQLFLGYT
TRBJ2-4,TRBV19,ASSLRTSGRVSNIQY
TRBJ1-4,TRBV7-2,ASSLVPGATNEKLF
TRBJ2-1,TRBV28,ASSPRGSGRDEQF